The 26 T cell receptor beta chains below all came from one sample that was sequenced in a study of identical twins. TCRdb re-analysed the 5' RACE reads in MiXCR, keeping a single row per CDR3 protein. Of roughly 290,000 distinct CDR3 sequences listed, less than 9% were seen once; the top ten hold around 2.1%. The sample also formed part of further work on yellow fever vaccine responses in identical twins.

Sequenced input: memory (CD45RO+) T cells sorted from blood. The origin of the receptors is a woman between 18 and 29 years old in good health.

Ten or more counts support this clonotype. CDR3 sequence (DNA): TGTGCCAGCAGCCCCCCTAGCGGGCCTAACAATGAGCAGTTCTTC. Encoded protein: CASSPPSGPNNEQFF. The chain carries TRBV7-9 and TRBJ2-1; the match to TRBD2 covers 8 bases. This CDR3 is built from 15 residues. Germline V gene sequence: CDR1 SEHNR, CDR2 FQNEAQ (reference sequence). J gave up 5 bases and V 5 bases, and 8 bases lay outside the gene matches.

This clonotype was found many times. The chain has TRBV20-1 and TRBJ2-4, with TRBD1 identical over 10 bases. Looked up from germline, CDR1 is DFQATT and CDR2 is SNEGSKA (reference sequence). V lost 5 bases to trimming and J lost 6 bases; unmatched junction nucleotides: 13. The CDR3 totals 16 residues. The chain's CDR3 is CSADPRDRGFGNIQYF. CDR3 coding DNA: TGCAGTGCTGACCCCCGGGACAGGGGATTTGGAAACATTCAGTACTTC.

In this sample, this clonotype turned up many times. The chain combines TRBV20-1 with TRBJ2-2, with a possible D match to TRBD2 (5 bases). This CDR3 is built from 16 residues. V was pared by 2 bases and J by 1 base, with 14 bases between. CDR1 is DFQATT, CDR2 SNEGSKA, per germline (reference sequence). CDR3 amino acids: CSARPPGRENTGELFF. The CDR3 region has the DNA TGCAGTGCTAGACCCCCGGGAAGGGAGAACACCGGGGAGCTGTTTTTT.

The V and J genes are TRBV24-1 and TRBJ1-2, with unresolved D. V was cut by 5 bases and J by 8 bases, with 8 bases left in between. CDR1 and CDR2 from the germline V gene are KGHDR and SFDVKD. The CDR3 totals 11 residues. CDR3 sequence (DNA): TGTGCCACCAGTGTCGGCGCCGGCTACACCTTC. This encodes CATSVGAGYTF.

In this sample, this clonotype turned up many times. This rearrangement joins TRBV19 to TRBJ2-2, with unresolved D. CDR3 length: 13 amino acids. CDR1 LNHDA and CDR2 SQIVND come from the germline V gene (reference sequence). Trimming shortened V by 1 base and J by 6 bases, and 6 bases separated the two germline ends. The chain's CDR3 is CASSIAPAGELFF. The CDR3 DNA sequence: TGTGCCAGTAGTATAGCCCCCGCCGGGGAGCTGTTTTTT.

Many counts were recorded for this clonotype. The chain is built from TRBV12-3 or TRBV12-4 and TRBJ2-3; 8 bases line up with TRBD1. The CDR3 extends over 18 amino acids. The trim removed 5 bases at V and 2 bases at J, leaving 15 bases unmatched. CDR3 in DNA: TGTGCCAGCAGTCTCTCTAAGCGACAGGGGTGGAACACAGATACGCAGTATTTT. Translated: CASSLSKRQGWNTDTQYF.

Note on this clonotype: A much larger clonotype is one base distant, so this may be a read error. This rearrangement joins TRBV29-1 to TRBJ2-3; D unclear. Germline V gives CDR1 SQVTM, CDR2 ANQGSEA. Trimming took off 3 bases at V and 4 bases at J, with 11 bases between the two ends. The CDR3 is made up of 13 amino acids. The CDR3 sequence: CSVDIRVSDTQYF. DNA of the CDR3: TGCAGCGTTGATATTAGAGTCTCAGATACGCAGTATTTT.

The chain uses TRBV5-5 and TRBJ1-2; D unclear. Per germline, CDR1 SGHKS and CDR2 YYEKEE (reference sequence). The length of the CDR3 is 15 residues. Trimming shortened V by 4 bases and J by 8 bases, and 21 bases separated the two germline ends. DNA for the CDR3: TGTGCCAGCAGCCCTGGACGGTCTCCCCTATACGGCTACACCTTC. The encoded protein is CASSPGRSPLYGYTF.

The table lists this clonotype with many counts. Relative to the germline gene, one junction end is altered; a read error may explain this. The J gene is TRBJ2-1, the V gene TRBV20-1; 8 bases are shared with TRBD2. The length of the CDR3 is 15 residues. Looked up from germline, CDR1 is DFQATT and CDR2 is SNEGSKA (reference sequence). The CDR3 is CSAGDLAGLDNEQFF. The CDR3 nucleotides read TGCAGTGCTGGAGACCTAGCGGGCTTGGACAATGAGCAGTTCTTC.

This clonotype was detected many times. The chain carries TRBV12-3 or TRBV12-4 and TRBJ2-5; 9 nucleotides line up with TRBD2. The CDR3 is made up of 17 amino acids. J lost 1 base, V lost 4 bases, and 10 bases had no gene match. Written as DNA, the CDR3 is TGTGCCAGCAGTTCTTGGGGGACTAGCCTAACCCAAGAGACCCAGTACTTC. It specifies CASSSWGTSLTQETQYF.

This chain joins TRBV4-2 and TRBJ2-2, with 8 nucleotides matching TRBD1. The germline CDR1 and CDR2 sequences are LGHNA and YNFKEQ. With V trimmed by 0 bases and J by 6 bases, 6 bases remained unmatched. The length of the CDR3 is 16 residues. The CDR3 loop is CASSQDDSGGAGELFF. The CDR3 DNA reads TGTGCCAGCAGCCAAGACGACTCAGGGGGCGCCGGGGAGCTGTTTTTT.

The gene calls are TRBV5-1 and TRBJ1-1, with a possible D match to TRBD1 (6 bases). The V and J ends lost 0 bases and 4 bases respectively, with 10 bases between them. Germline lookup yields CDR1 SGHRS and CDR2 YFSETQ. This CDR3 has 14 amino acids. The CDR3 reads CASSLAGAGTEAFF. In nucleotides, the CDR3 is TGCGCCAGCAGCTTGGCAGGGGCTGGCACTGAAGCTTTCTTT. The variable domain in full, completed from reference TRBV5-1 and TRBJ1-1, reads KAGVTQTPRYLIKTRGQQVTLSCSPISGHRSVSWYQQTPGQGLQFLFEYFSETQRNKGNFPGRFSGRQFSNSRSEMNVSTLELGDSALYLCASSLAGAGTEAFFGQGTRLTVV.

At least ten counts were recorded for this clonotype. The rearrangement links TRBV28 to TRBJ2-4; D is unclear. The V end lost 1 base, the J end lost 1 base, and 8 bases lay between the germline ends. This CDR3 spans 15 amino acids. The germline V gene has CDR1 MDHEN and CDR2 SYDVKM. The CDR3 reads CASSLYAGAKNIQYF. The CDR3 DNA is TGTGCCAGCAGTTTATATGCAGGCGCCAAAAACATTCAGTACTTC.

CDR3 region: CASSLGGLAGGDEQFF. CDR3 nucleotides: TGTGCCAGCAGCTTGGGGGGACTAGCGGGAGGGGATGAGCAGTTCTTC. The rearrangement uses TRBV5-4 and TRBJ2-1; 16 positions match TRBD2. CDR1 and CDR2 (germline): SGHNT, YYREEE (reference sequence). With 0 bases clipped from V and 8 bases from J, the junction kept 2 bases outside the gene matches. This CDR3 region has 16 residues.

This clonotype appeared a few times. This sequence joins TRBV6-5 and TRBJ1-1; D may be TRBD1 (5 bases). In germline, CDR1 is MNHEY, CDR2 SVGAGI. The CDR3 is 17 amino acids. V gave up 2 bases and J gave up 7 bases, with 23 bases separating them. CDR3 protein: CASSYVLIGTRMYEAFF. CDR3 DNA sequence: TGTGCCAGCAGTTACGTCTTGATCGGGACCAGAATGTATGAAGCTTTCTTT.

The chain combines TRBV7-2 with TRBJ2-5; D not resolved. Germline V gene data show CDR1 as SGHTA and CDR2 as FQGNSA. Trimming pared 7 bases from V and 10 bases from J, leaving 19 bases between. The CDR3 spans 13 residues. The CDR3 is CASNHFRCQVQYF. CDR3 in DNA: TGTGCCAGCAACCACTTCCGCTGTCAAGTCCAGTACTTC.

In its sample, this clonotype was seen a few times. The chain joins TRBV29-1 to TRBJ1-2; perhaps TRBD1 as D (6 bases). The CDR3 extends over 13 amino acids. The germline V gene encodes CDR1 SQVTM and CDR2 ANQGSEA. V lost 4 bases to trimming and J lost 5 bases, with 14 bases between them. The CDR3 DNA sequence: TGCAGCGTTGTGCCCGGGGGCGGGTATGGCTACACCTTC. Encoded protein: CSVVPGGGYGYTF. Variable domain in full (rest from reference TRBV29-1 and TRBJ1-2): SAVISQKPSRDICQRGTSLTIQCQVDSQVTMMFWYRQQPGQSLTLIATANQGSEATYESGFVIDKFPISRPNLTFSTLTVSNMSPEDSSIYLCSVVPGGGYGYTFGSGTRLTVV.

This clonotype has ten or more counts. The CDR3 is CASSGTASNTEAFF. CDR3 coding DNA: TGTGCCAGCAGTGGTACCGCTTCTAACACTGAAGCTTTCTTT. The V call is TRBV2, the J call TRBJ1-1; D is uncertain. Germline CDR1 reads SNHLY; CDR2 reads FYNNEI. This CDR3 has 14 amino acids. V was cut by 4 bases and J by 2 bases, with 11 bases left in between. Full variable domain (rest looked up from reference TRBV2 and TRBJ1-1): EPEVTQTPSHQVTQMGQEVILRCVPISNHLYFYWYRQILGQKVEFLVSFYNNEISEKSEIFDDQFSVERPDGSNFTLKIRSTKLEDSAMYFCASSGTASNTEAFFGQGTRLTVV.

The rearrangement links TRBV6-1 to TRBJ2-1, with 11 nucleotides matching TRBD2. The CDR3 spans 15 residues. Losses at the gene ends were 6 bases for V and 7 bases for J; bases not matched to a gene: 8. CDR1 is MNHNS and CDR2 is SASEGT in the germline V gene. CDR3 sequence: CASSAASGGSNEQFF. As DNA, the CDR3 is TGTGCCAGCAGCGCCGCTAGCGGGGGGTCGAATGAGCAGTTCTTC.

As to this clonotype: The conserved phenylalanine or tryptophan normally closing the CDR3 is absent here, so this likely arose from a read error. The DNA is omitted, as the CDR3 cannot be located on it reliably, and the CDR3 follows TCRdb's listing. This sequence joins TRBV7-3 and TRBJ2-1; TRBD1 reflects the table's D call only, with no check against the DNA. Looked up from germline, CDR1 is SGHTA and CDR2 is FQGTGA. The CDR3 is 9 residues long, counting both termini. The CDR3 sequence is CANPPGRSI.

The chain has TRBV20-1 and TRBJ1-5, with 10 bases aligning to TRBD1. Germline values: CDR1 DFQATT, CDR2 SNEGSKA (reference sequence). V was clipped by 1 base and J by 7 bases; unmatched bases: 7. The CDR3 is made up of 15 amino acids. CDR3 DNA: TGCAGTGCTAGAGCCGGGACAGGGGAAAGCCAGCCCCAGCATTTT. This encodes CSARAGTGESQPQHF.

The genes are TRBV20-1 and TRBJ1-1; TRBD1 aligns across 7 bases. CDR3 size: 16 residues. The J segment lost 1 base and the V segment lost 2 bases, leaving 10 bases of the junction unmatched. Germline CDR1 is DFQATT and CDR2 is SNEGSKA (reference sequence). The CDR3 loop is CSARTSSGQPNTEAFF. Here the CDR3 DNA reads TGCAGTGCTAGAACCTCTTCGGGACAGCCGAACACTGAAGCTTTCTTT.

In this sample, this clonotype turned up many times. J is TRBJ2-3 and V is TRBV15; D is undetermined. CDR1 and CDR2 (germline): LNHNV, YYDKDF (reference sequence). The ends were cut back, 0 bases at V and 0 bases at J, with 7 bases in the middle. CDR3 size: 15 residues. CDR3 in DNA: TGTGCCACCAGCAGAGATCGCAGTAGCACAGATACGCAGTATTTT. Translated: CATSRDRSSTDTQYF.

The rearrangement joins TRBV21-1 to TRBJ1-2; TRBD1, the table's D call, lacks a check against the DNA. TRBV21-1 represents a pseudogene. This CDR3 is built from 18 residues. CDR3 nucleotides: TGTGCCAGCAGCAATTGGAGAGACAGGGGGCCAGTAGGCTATGGCTACACCTTC. This gives the protein CASSNWRDRGPVGYGYTF.

This chain joins TRBV11-2 and TRBJ2-7; D is perhaps TRBD2 (5 bases). The V end was cut by 4 bases, the J end by 3 bases, with 13 bases between. Germline V gene lookup returns CDR1 SGHAT and CDR2 FQNNGV. The CDR3 consists of 14 residues. The CDR3 protein is CASSSPEDNYEQYF. The CDR3 bases are TGTGCCAGCAGCTCGCCGGAGGATAACTACGAGCAGTACTTC.

This clonotype was seen a handful of times. The rearrangement links TRBV28 to TRBJ2-1; D may be TRBD2 (6 bases). The CDR3 covers 15 residues. V was pared by 7 bases and J by 7 bases, with 20 bases between. Germline lookup yields CDR1 MDHEN and CDR2 SYDVKM. The CDR3 DNA sequence: TGTGCCAGCACCCCCCCGCGAGGGGCGGGGAATGAGCAGTTCTTC. Translation: CASTPPRGAGNEQFF.